The rows below give T cell receptor beta chains drawn from one sample of a study of T cell responses to AZD1222 COVID-19 vaccine. Clones were read by immunoSEQ multiplex PCR, and TCRdb kept only the in-frame ones, dropping some. This repertoire shows around 180,000 clones, 85% to 95% found once; its top ten account for around 9.3%. Sequenced material: peripheral blood, taken on day 0 of AZD1222 vaccination. These TCRs come from an adult in good health. CDR3s include the opening cysteine and the closing phenylalanine or tryptophan. The D gene is left open where the match is weak. Some rows mark clone size as missing; the rest say once, few, many or name a class of expanded clone.

V gene	D gene	clone size	J gene	CDR3 protein	CDR3 DNA
TRBV6-4	TRBD2	.	TRBJ2-1	CASAKLAGGTGQQFF	TGTGCCAGCGCCAAATTAGCGGGAGGTACAGGTCAGCAGTTCTTC
TRBV19	.	.	TRBJ1-5	CASSRGLNQPQHF	TGTGCCAGTAGTCGGGGTCTCAATCAGCCCCAGCATTTT
TRBV30	.	.	TRBJ1-1	CAWSRDGKSEAFF	TGTGCCTGGAGTAGGGACGGAAAGAGTGAAGCTTTCTTT
TRBV19	.	.	TRBJ1-1	CASSITVNTEAFF	TGTGCCAGTAGTATAACAGTGAACACTGAAGCTTTCTTT
TRBV18	.	.	TRBJ1-1	CASSPPGVWNTEAFF	TGTGCCAGCTCACCACCAGGGGTATGGAACACTGAAGCTTTCTTT
TRBV11-2	.	.	TRBJ1-2	CASSLGDGGLHGYTF	TGTGCCAGCAGCTTAGGGGATGGGGGCTTGCATGGCTACACCTTC
TRBV4-1	.	.	TRBJ2-5	CASSQDLLVGETQYF	TGCGCCAGCAGCCAAGATCTCTTGGTAGGGGAGACCCAGTACTTC
TRBV6-5	TRBD1	.	TRBJ1-6	CASRSNTGESSPLHF	TGTGCCAGCAGATCAAATACAGGGGAGAGTTCACCCCTCCACTTT
TRBV19	.	.	TRBJ1-6	CASSITTGGLNSPLHF	TGTGCCAGTAGTATAACGACAGGTGGATTGAATTCACCCCTCCACTTT
TRBV28	TRBD1	.	TRBJ1-1	CASRTTGEAEAFF	TGTGCCAGCAGGACGACAGGGGAAGCTGAAGCTTTCTTT
TRBV28	.	.	TRBJ2-2	CASSSVSDSGELFF	TGTGCCAGCAGTTCGGTTTCTGACAGCGGGGAGCTGTTTTTT
TRBV6-2/TRBV6-3	TRBD1	.	TRBJ1-1	CASSDAGTGGTEAFF	TGTGCCAGCAGTGACGCCGGGACAGGGGGCACTGAAGCTTTCTTT
TRBV6-5	.	few	TRBJ1-4	CASSSGQTLNEKLFF	TGTGCCAGCAGTTCCGGACAGACCCTTAATGAAAAACTGTTTTTT
TRBV6-5	TRBD1	.	TRBJ2-3	CASSYHATGGSDTQYF	TGTGCCAGCAGTTACCATGCGACAGGGGGTTCAGATACGCAGTATTTT
TRBV18	TRBD1	.	TRBJ2-5	CASSPRDSTKETQYF	TGTGCCAGCTCACCACGGGACAGCACGAAAGAGACCCAGTACTTC
TRBV5-4	TRBD1	.	TRBJ1-2	CASSSRGAGGIYGYTF	TGTGCCAGCAGCTCACGGGGCGCAGGGGGAATCTATGGCTACACCTTC
TRBV4-3	TRBD1	.	TRBJ1-1	CASSQDATGMNTEAFF	TGCGCCAGCAGCCAAGATGCGACAGGGATGAACACTGAAGCTTTCTTT
TRBV6-6	.	.	TRBJ1-1	CASSYGTTRDTEAFF	TGTGCCAGCAGTTACGGGACCACACGGGACACTGAAGCTTTCTTT
TRBV5-6	TRBD1	.	TRBJ2-7	CASSLGQGALNEQYF	TGTGCCAGCAGCTTGGGGCAGGGGGCGCTTAACGAGCAGTACTTC
TRBV7-2	.	once	TRBJ1-4	CASSFDRGKLFF	TGTGCCAGCAGCTTCGACAGAGGTAAACTGTTTTTT
TRBV11-3	TRBD2	.	TRBJ2-1	CASSLVAGGPGEQFF	TGTGCCAGCAGCTTAGTAGCGGGAGGGCCGGGTGAGCAGTTCTTC
TRBV18	TRBD1	.	TRBJ1-1	CASSPGTGSTEAFF	TGTGCCAGCTCACCCGGGACAGGGAGCACTGAAGCTTTCTTT
TRBV19	.	.	TRBJ1-2	CASSPQEGVWDGYTF	TGTGCCAGTAGTCCGCAGGAGGGAGTATGGGATGGCTACACCTTC
TRBV7-2	TRBD1	few	TRBJ1-2	CASSLGAGTGYYGYTF	TGTGCCAGCAGCTTAGGGGCCGGGACAGGCTACTATGGCTACACCTTC
TRBV5-6	.	.	TRBJ1-2	CASSLPGSNYGYTF	TGTGCCAGCAGCTTGCCAGGGTCGAACTATGGCTACACCTTC
TRBV18	.	.	TRBJ1-3	CASSDSENTIYF	TGTGCCAGCTCCGACTCTGAAAACACCATATATTTT
TRBV28	.	.	TRBJ1-1	CASSFGTGGTEAFF	TGTGCCAGCAGTTTTGGGACCGGCGGTACTGAAGCTTTCTTT
TRBV19	.	.	TRBJ1-1	CASSIVRDTEAFF	TGTGCCAGTAGTATAGTCAGGGACACTGAAGCTTTCTTT
TRBV9	.	.	TRBJ2-3	CASSDRYEQYF	TGTGCCAGCAGCGATAGGTATGAGCAGTATTTT
TRBV7-9	.	.	TRBJ1-3	CASSLGQVGNTIYF	TGTGCCAGCAGCTTAGGACAGGTTGGAAACACCATATATTTT
TRBV5-6	.	.	TRBJ2-6	CASSNWYSGANVLTF	TGTGCCAGCAGCAATTGGTACTCTGGGGCCAACGTCCTGACTTTC
TRBV3-1/TRBV3-2	.	.	TRBJ2-6	CASSQVNSGANVLTF	TGTGCCAGCAGCCAAGTAAACTCTGGGGCCAACGTCCTGACTTTC
TRBV5-4	.	.	TRBJ2-2	CASSIKTRTGELFF	TGTGCCAGCAGCATCAAAACTAGGACCGGGGAGCTGTTTTTT
TRBV27	.	.	TRBJ1-3	CASKEAGSSGNTIYF	TGTGCCAGCAAGGAGGCCGGCAGCTCTGGAAACACCATATATTTT
TRBV7-9	.	.	TRBJ1-5	CASSATPSNQPQHF	TGTGCCAGCAGCGCTACACCTAGCAATCAGCCCCAGCATTTT
TRBV19	.	.	TRBJ1-1	CASSIEPGPDTEAFF	TGTGCCAGTAGTATAGAGCCGGGGCCAGACACTGAAGCTTTCTTT
TRBV27	.	.	TRBJ1-1	CASSFGMNTEAFF	TGTGCCAGCAGTTTTGGGATGAACACTGAAGCTTTCTTT
TRBV4-1	.	.	TRBJ1-4	CASSRGTVEDEKLFF	TGCGCCAGCAGCCGGGGTACGGTGGAGGATGAAAAACTGTTTTTT
TRBV2	.	.	TRBJ1-5	CASRVDSKYQPQHF	TGTGCCAGCAGGGTAGACAGTAAGTATCAGCCCCAGCATTTT
TRBV9	TRBD1	.	TRBJ2-3	CASSVVSGQGTDTQYF	TGTGCCAGCAGCGTAGTTTCGGGACAGGGCACAGATACGCAGTATTTT
TRBV27	TRBD1	.	TRBJ1-1	CASRHRGSTEAFF	TGTGCCAGCAGACACAGGGGAAGCACTGAAGCTTTCTTT
TRBV19	.	.	TRBJ1-2	CASSIPTKDGYTF	TGTGCCAGTAGTATCCCGACTAAGGATGGCTACACCTTC
TRBV6-5	.	.	TRBJ1-3	CASRQDTNSGNTIYF	TGTGCCAGCAGACAAGACACGAACTCTGGAAACACCATATATTTT
TRBV18	TRBD1	.	TRBJ1-1	CASSAGTANTEAFF	TGTGCCAGCTCAGCCGGGACAGCAAACACTGAAGCTTTCTTT
TRBV18	.	once	TRBJ1-5	CASSPGGGQPQHF	TGTGCCAGCTCACCAGGGGGCGGACAGCCCCAGCATTTT
TRBV5-8	.	.	TRBJ2-5	CASSFGGPEETQYF	TGTGCCAGCAGCTTTGGGGGACCCGAAGAGACCCAGTACTTC
TRBV6-2/TRBV6-3	TRBD2	.	TRBJ2-1	CASSYTPGLATRALNEQFF	TGTGCCAGCAGTTACACGCCGGGACTAGCGACTCGTGCCCTCAATGAGCAGTTCTTC
TRBV3-1/TRBV3-2	TRBD2	.	TRBJ2-3	CASSQPKRGGTSTDTQYF	TGTGCCAGCAGCCAGCCAAAGCGGGGGGGGACTAGCACAGATACGCAGTATTTT
TRBV7-9	TRBD1	.	TRBJ1-1	CASSLGTRQGETEAFF	TGTGCCAGCAGCTTAGGTACACGACAGGGAGAAACTGAAGCTTTCTTT
TRBV11-2	.	.	TRBJ1-3	CASSRGSSGNTIYF	TGTGCCAGCAGCCGTGGGTCGTCTGGAAACACCATATATTTT
TRBV14	TRBD2	once	TRBJ2-7	CASSRRLAGEGYEQYF	TGTGCCAGCAGTCGCAGACTAGCGGGAGAAGGGTACGAGCAGTACTTC
TRBV19	.	.	TRBJ2-1	CASSIDSGVQGQFF	TGTGCCAGTAGTATAGATTCCGGGGTTCAGGGCCAGTTCTTC
TRBV2	TRBD2	.	TRBJ2-1	CASSFGSGAGDEQFF	TGTGCCAGCTCCTTTGGTAGCGGGGCTGGGGATGAGCAGTTCTTC
TRBV19	TRBD1	.	TRBJ1-1	CASSMGDRGNTEAFF	TGTGCCAGTAGTATGGGGGACAGGGGCAACACTGAAGCTTTCTTT